Listed below are T cell receptor beta chains from one sample, sequenced in a study of Ad26.COV2.S vaccination and SARS-CoV-2 variants. TCRdb's copy holds only in-frame clones and misses some; the assay was immunoSEQ multiplex PCR. The sample lists fewer than 600,000 clones, nearly 90% occurring once. The starting material was peripheral blood, obtained in a trial of Ad26.COV2.S vaccine versus placebo. These receptors all stem from a person aged 18-65 years who received the Ad26.COV2.S COVID-19 vaccine or a placebo. The CDR3 runs from the conserved cysteine through the conserved F or W. Fields, in order: clone size, V gene, D gene, J gene, CDR3 DNA, CDR3 protein. A D gene is named only where the DNA matches it firmly. Where a row states a size, it is once, few, many or the class of an expanded clone; other rows omit it.

>few|TRBV6-2/TRBV6-3|.|TRBJ1-5
TGTGCCAGCAGTATAGACCTATCTAGCAATCAGCCCCAGCATTTT
CASSIDLSSNQPQHF
>.|TRBV5-1|TRBD2|TRBJ2-7
TGCGCCAGCAGCACCCTGAAGCGGGAGGTCGAGCAGTACTTC
CASSTLKREVEQYF
>.|TRBV7-2|TRBD1|TRBJ2-3
TGTGCCAGCAGCTCACAAAGGACAGGGGGTTTGGGTCTCTATTTT
CASSSQRTGGLGLYF
>.|TRBV28|TRBD1|TRBJ2-3
TGTGCCAGCAGCCCAACGGGCAGGGGGCCAGATACGCAGTATTTT
CASSPTGRGPDTQYF
>.|TRBV28|.|TRBJ2-1
TGTGCCAGCAGTTTACGTGGCGGGCGCCACAATGAGCAGTTCTTC
CASSLRGGRHNEQFF
>.|TRBV2|TRBD2|TRBJ2-3
TGTGCCAGCAGAGCGGGGGGAGGAACGCAGTATTTT
CASRAGGGTQYF
>.|TRBV29-1|.|TRBJ1-2
TGCAGCGGTCGACAGGTATCCTATCCCTATGGCTACACCTTC
CSGRQVSYPYGYTF
>.|TRBV15|TRBD1|TRBJ1-4
TGTGCCACCAGCAGACCCGGGGCAGGGGGAGGTGAAAAACTGTTTTTT
CATSRPGAGGGEKLFF
>.|TRBV19|TRBD2|TRBJ2-1
TGTGCCAGTAGTATACTCGGGACTAGCGGGAGGTGGGAGCAGTTCTTC
CASSILGTSGRWEQFF
>once|TRBV9|.|TRBJ2-3
TGTGCCAGCAGCGTAACAGCGGGCTCAGATACGCAGTATTTT
CASSVTAGSDTQYF
>.|TRBV4-2|TRBD2|TRBJ2-7
TGTGCCAGCAGCCGTGGAGGAGCTAGCGGAAACTACGAGCAGTACTTC
CASSRGGASGNYEQYF
>once|TRBV6-6|.|TRBJ1-2
TGTGCCAGCACATTTTTCCGGGACACATATGGCTACACCTTC
CASTFFRDTYGYTF
>few|TRBV5-4|.|TRBJ2-1
TGTGCCAGCAGCGCCTGGACCGATGAGCAGTTCTTC
CASSAWTDEQFF
>.|TRBV6-5|.|TRBJ2-5
TGTGCCAGCAGTTATTGGTCGGGGACAACTCAAGAGACCCAGTACTTC
CASSYWSGTTQETQYF
>.|TRBV7-2|TRBD2|TRBJ2-3
TGTGCCAGCAGCGGACTAGCCGGGACAGATACGCAGTATTTT
CASSGLAGTDTQYF
>.|TRBV7-3|.|TRBJ2-4
TGTGCCAGCAGCTTGTCAGGACTAGCCAAAAACATTCAGTACTTC
CASSLSGLAKNIQYF
>.|TRBV6-2/TRBV6-3|TRBD1|TRBJ2-7
TGTGCCAGCAGTTACTCTGGGACAGGGGGCGTCGACCGGTACTTC
CASSYSGTGGVDRYF
>.|TRBV28|TRBD2|TRBJ2-7
TGTGCCAGCAGTTCTTGGACTAGCGGGAGGTCTAGCTCCTACGAGCAGTACTTC
CASSSWTSGRSSSYEQYF
>.|TRBV28|.|TRBJ2-4
TGTGCCAGCAATCAAATAGCGTACCCTCAGTACTTC
CASNQIAYPQYF
>.|TRBV6-6|TRBD1|TRBJ2-5
TGTGCCAGTCTGGGACAGCAAGAGACCCAGTACTTC
CASLGQQETQYF
>.|TRBV12-5|.|TRBJ2-1
TGTGCTAGTGGTTTTCGAGACGGCAATGAGCAGTTCTTC
CASGFRDGNEQFF
>.|TRBV11-1|.|TRBJ2-3
TGTGCCAGCAGCTTAGAGCGGCCTAGCACAGATACGCAGTATTTT
CASSLERPSTDTQYF
>once|TRBV4-3|.|TRBJ1-1
TGCGCCAGCAGCCAAGATCTCATTGGACCGGGGGACACTGAAGCTTTCTTT
CASSQDLIGPGDTEAFF
>.|TRBV13|.|TRBJ2-3
TGTGCCAGCAGCTTTGGCAAATCTAGCACAGATACGCAGTATTTT
CASSFGKSSTDTQYF
>.|TRBV6-5|TRBD1|TRBJ1-4
TGTGCCAGCAGTTATGCAGGGGGATCTAATGAAAAACTGTTTTTT
CASSYAGGSNEKLFF
>.|TRBV10-3|TRBD2|TRBJ2-3
TGTGCCATCAGTGAGTCATTTAGCGGGCACACCCAAAAGGGAGATACGCAGTATTTT
CAISESFSGHTQKGDTQYF
>.|TRBV19|.|TRBJ1-5
TGTGCCAGTAGGCGGGAGATCGGTCAGCCCCAGCATTTT
CASRREIGQPQHF
>.|TRBV3-1/TRBV3-2|TRBD2|TRBJ2-7
TGTGCCAGCAGCCCCCGGACTAGCGGTCTACACGAGCAGTACTTC
CASSPRTSGLHEQYF
>once|TRBV6-2/TRBV6-3|.|TRBJ1-1
TGTGCCAGCAGTTACTCGAGCCAGGGCGGATTGAACACTGAAGCTTTCTTT
CASSYSSQGGLNTEAFF
>.|TRBV7-2|.|TRBJ2-7
TGTGCCAGCAGCATCGGGTTCCAGGGTGTAGAGCAGTACTTC
CASSIGFQGVEQYF
>.|TRBV19|.|TRBJ1-4
TGTGCCAGTAGTTCCCTACCACAGGGACGGAGGGAAAAACTGTTTTTT
CASSSLPQGRREKLFF
>once|TRBV9|TRBD1|TRBJ2-7
TGTGCCAGCAGCCAGTATGACAGGGCTCGCGAGCAGTACTTC
CASSQYDRAREQYF
>.|TRBV27|.|TRBJ2-7
TGTGCCAGCAGTTTAACATACGGACCGGGAGAATCCTACGAGCAGTACTTC
CASSLTYGPGESYEQYF
>.|TRBV5-4|TRBD2|TRBJ2-7
TGTGCCAGCAGCTTGAAACGACTAGCGGGAATATCCTACGAGCAGTACTTC
CASSLKRLAGISYEQYF
>.|TRBV7-8|TRBD2|TRBJ2-3
TGTGCCAGCAGCGCTCGGGGTAGCGGGGCTGCAGATACGCAGTATTTT
CASSARGSGAADTQYF
>.|TRBV28|.|TRBJ1-5
TGTGCCAGCGGGCAGGGAGCCCTAAATCAGCCCCAGCATTTT
CASGQGALNQPQHF
>.|TRBV9|TRBD1|TRBJ1-2
TGTGCCAGCAGCGTTGGGACAGGTCCATGGTATGGCTACACCTTC
CASSVGTGPWYGYTF
>once|TRBV28|TRBD2|TRBJ2-7
TGTGCCAGCAGTTTAACCCTAGCGGGAGAGCCAACCTACGAGCAGTACTTC
CASSLTLAGEPTYEQYF
>.|TRBV5-4|.|TRBJ2-3
TGTGCCAGCAGCTTGTGGACAGATACGCAGTATTTT
CASSLWTDTQYF
>.|TRBV20-1|.|TRBJ1-2
TGCAGTGCTAGGGGGGGCCCGGGCTACACCTTC
CSARGGPGYTF
>.|TRBV29-1|.|TRBJ2-7
TGCAGCGTTGGATTCGGTGGGGGGTGGGAATACGAGCAGTACTTC
CSVGFGGGWEYEQYF
>few|TRBV11-2|.|TRBJ1-4
TGTGCCAGCAGCTTAGTCGGGTGGACTAATGAAAAACTGTTTTTT
CASSLVGWTNEKLFF